This TCR beta chain appears in the sequencing data of a study of cytomegalovirus exposure and HLA in healthy donors. Study-wide background: The same platform was used for the roughly 120 validation repertoires and the roughly 730 first-cohort repertoires, a later analysis reported. Study observations and caveats: In vitro checks showed that a few CMV-associated chains really do target CMV antigens. Subsequent analysis revealed that first-cohort TCR clusters tended to co-occur in the roughly 120 validation repertoires.

Generated by immunoSEQ multiplex PCR, the TCRdb table keeps only in-frame clones and is missing some. The table lists some 46,000 clones, 90% to 95% of them singletons. As for this clone: Its specificity is not known.

The source material was PBMCs. The TCR sequence derives from a man aged 18 to 29 in good health and CMV-seronegative.

CDR3 in amino acids: CASSLTPGLNQPQHF. The DNA for the CDR3 is TGTGCCAGCAGTCTTACGCCGGGACTTAATCAGCCCCAGCATTTT. The chain joins TRBV7-3 to TRBJ1-5, with a possible D match to TRBD1 (5 bases). Germline CDR1 and CDR2: SGHTA and FQGTGA. The CDR3 runs to 15 residues. Trimming took off 6 bases at V and 4 bases at J, with 16 bases between the two ends.